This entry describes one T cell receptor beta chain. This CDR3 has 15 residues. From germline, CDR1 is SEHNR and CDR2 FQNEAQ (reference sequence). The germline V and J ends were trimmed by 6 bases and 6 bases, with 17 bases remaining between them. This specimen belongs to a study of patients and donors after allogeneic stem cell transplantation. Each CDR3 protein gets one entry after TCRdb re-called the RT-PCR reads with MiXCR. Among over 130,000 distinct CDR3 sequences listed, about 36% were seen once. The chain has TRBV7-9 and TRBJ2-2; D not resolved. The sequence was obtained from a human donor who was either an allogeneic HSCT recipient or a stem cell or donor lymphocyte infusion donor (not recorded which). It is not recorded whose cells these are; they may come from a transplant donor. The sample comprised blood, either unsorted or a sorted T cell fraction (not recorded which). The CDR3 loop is CASSPIPRESGELFF. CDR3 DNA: TGTGCCAGCAGTCCAATTCCAAGGGAATCCGGGGAGCTGTTTTTT.